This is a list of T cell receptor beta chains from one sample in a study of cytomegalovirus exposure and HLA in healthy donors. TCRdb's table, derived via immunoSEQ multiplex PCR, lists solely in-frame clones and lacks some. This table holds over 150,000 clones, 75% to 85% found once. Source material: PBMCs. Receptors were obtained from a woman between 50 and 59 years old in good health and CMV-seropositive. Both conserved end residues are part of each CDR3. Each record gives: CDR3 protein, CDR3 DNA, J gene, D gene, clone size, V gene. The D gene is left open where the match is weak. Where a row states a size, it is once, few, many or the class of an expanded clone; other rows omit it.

CDR3aa: CASSGGSKGDTQYF
CDR3nt: TGTGCCAGCAGCGGGGGGTCTAAGGGAGATACGCAGTATTTT
j_gene: TRBJ2-3
d_gene: NA
abundance: NA
v_gene: TRBV11-3

CDR3aa: CARAGTQTNEQFF
CDR3nt: TGTGCCAGAGCCGGGACTCAGACCAATGAGCAGTTCTTC
j_gene: TRBJ2-1
d_gene: NA
abundance: NA
v_gene: TRBV2

CDR3aa: CASSLDGRESYGYTF
CDR3nt: TGTGCCAGCAGCTTAGATGGCAGGGAAAGCTATGGCTACACCTTC
j_gene: TRBJ1-2
d_gene: NA
abundance: NA
v_gene: TRBV5-8

CDR3aa: CASSLAVPNTEAFF
CDR3nt: TGCGCCAGCAGCTTGGCGGTACCGAACACTGAAGCTTTCTTT
j_gene: TRBJ1-1
d_gene: NA
abundance: NA
v_gene: TRBV5-1

CDR3aa: CATSRAPRASGGADQETQYF
CDR3nt: TGTGCCACCAGCAGAGCGCCGAGGGCTAGCGGGGGGGCCGATCAAGAGACCCAGTACTTC
j_gene: TRBJ2-5
d_gene: TRBD2
abundance: NA
v_gene: TRBV15

CDR3aa: CASSAAGTESYGYTF
CDR3nt: TGTGCCAGCAGTGCGGCAGGGACAGAGTCCTATGGCTACACCTTC
j_gene: TRBJ1-2
d_gene: TRBD1
abundance: NA
v_gene: TRBV2

CDR3aa: CASSEGRGGGETQYF
CDR3nt: TGTGCCAGCAGTGAAGGGAGGGGGGGCGGGGAGACCCAGTACTTC
j_gene: TRBJ2-5
d_gene: NA
abundance: NA
v_gene: TRBV6-1

CDR3aa: CASSKTATTYEQYF
CDR3nt: TGTGCCAGCTCGAAGACAGCCACGACCTACGAGCAGTACTTC
j_gene: TRBJ2-7
d_gene: NA
abundance: once
v_gene: TRBV6-1

CDR3aa: CASSDGGWTEAFF
CDR3nt: TGTGCCAGCAGTGATGGAGGGTGGACTGAAGCTTTCTTT
j_gene: TRBJ1-1
d_gene: NA
abundance: few
v_gene: TRBV2

CDR3aa: CASSQDQAGGSYEQYF
CDR3nt: TGTGCCAGCAGCCAAGATCAAGCAGGGGGCTCCTACGAGCAGTACTTC
j_gene: TRBJ2-7
d_gene: TRBD1
abundance: NA
v_gene: TRBV4-2

CDR3aa: CASSEIADEAFF
CDR3nt: TGTGCCAGCAGTGAAATTGCAGATGAAGCTTTCTTT
j_gene: TRBJ1-1
d_gene: NA
abundance: NA
v_gene: TRBV6-1

CDR3aa: CASSIRAGGTHNEQFF
CDR3nt: TGTGCCAGCAGCATCAGAGCGGGGGGTACCCACAATGAGCAGTTCTTC
j_gene: TRBJ2-1
d_gene: TRBD2
abundance: NA
v_gene: TRBV27

CDR3aa: CASSLTSGGEIPYEQYF
CDR3nt: TGTGCCAGCAGCCTGACTAGCGGGGGGGAGATTCCCTACGAGCAGTACTTC
j_gene: TRBJ2-7
d_gene: TRBD2
abundance: NA
v_gene: TRBV11-2

CDR3aa: CASSFSASGVDTGELFF
CDR3nt: TGTGCCAGCAGCTTCTCGGCTAGCGGGGTAGACACCGGGGAGCTGTTTTTT
j_gene: TRBJ2-2
d_gene: TRBD2
abundance: NA
v_gene: TRBV5-8

CDR3aa: CASIETGGTSGELFF
CDR3nt: TGTGCCAGCATAGAGACAGGGGGTACCTCCGGGGAGCTGTTTTTT
j_gene: TRBJ2-2
d_gene: TRBD1
abundance: NA
v_gene: TRBV6-1

CDR3aa: CASSLLAGDTDTQYF
CDR3nt: TGTGCCAGCAGCTTACTAGCGGGGGACACAGATACGCAGTATTTT
j_gene: TRBJ2-3
d_gene: TRBD2
abundance: NA
v_gene: TRBV5-5

CDR3aa: CSVGQGWGQFF
CDR3nt: TGCAGCGTGGGACAGGGGTGGGGTCAGTTCTTC
j_gene: TRBJ2-1
d_gene: TRBD1
abundance: once
v_gene: TRBV29-1

CDR3aa: CASSLSTSEAETQYF
CDR3nt: TGCGCCAGCAGCTTATCGACTAGCGAGGCAGAGACCCAGTACTTC
j_gene: TRBJ2-5
d_gene: TRBD2
abundance: NA
v_gene: TRBV5-1

CDR3aa: CASIPDRGRTGELFF
CDR3nt: TGTGCCAGCATCCCGGACAGGGGGCGCACCGGGGAGCTGTTTTTT
j_gene: TRBJ2-2
d_gene: TRBD1
abundance: few
v_gene: TRBV6-1

CDR3aa: CASSQRGTSGDFKQYF
CDR3nt: TGCGCCAGCAGCCAACGTGGGACTAGCGGGGACTTTAAGCAGTACTTC
j_gene: TRBJ2-7
d_gene: TRBD2
abundance: NA
v_gene: TRBV5-1

CDR3aa: CASSQDKGLAGAYEQYF
CDR3nt: TGTGCCAGCAGCCAAGATAAAGGACTAGCGGGGGCCTACGAGCAGTACTTC
j_gene: TRBJ2-7
d_gene: TRBD2
abundance: NA
v_gene: TRBV4-2

CDR3aa: CASSRQGAAYEQYF
CDR3nt: TGTGCCAGCAGTAGGCAGGGGGCCGCCTACGAGCAGTACTTC
j_gene: TRBJ2-7
d_gene: TRBD1
abundance: NA
v_gene: TRBV2

CDR3aa: CAWSTRTGRFGYTF
CDR3nt: TGTGCCTGGAGTACCAGGACAGGACGTTTTGGCTACACCTTC
j_gene: TRBJ1-2
d_gene: TRBD1
abundance: NA
v_gene: TRBV30

CDR3aa: CASSLEPTGASSGNTIYF
CDR3nt: TGTGCCAGCAGCTTAGAACCGACAGGGGCTTCTTCTGGAAACACCATATATTTT
j_gene: TRBJ1-3
d_gene: TRBD1
abundance: NA
v_gene: TRBV7-2

CDR3aa: CASSLSRLAKNIQYF
CDR3nt: TGTGCCAGCAGCCTCTCTAGGTTAGCCAAAAACATTCAGTACTTC
j_gene: TRBJ2-4
d_gene: NA
abundance: NA
v_gene: TRBV11-2

CDR3aa: CASSFAGGTGELFF
CDR3nt: TGTGCCAGCAGCTTCGCAGGGGGCACCGGGGAGCTGTTTTTT
j_gene: TRBJ2-2
d_gene: TRBD1
abundance: once
v_gene: TRBV7-2

CDR3aa: CASSTDIRTYEQYF
CDR3nt: TGTGCCAGTAGTACTGACATTCGAACCTACGAGCAGTACTTC
j_gene: TRBJ2-7
d_gene: NA
abundance: NA
v_gene: TRBV19

CDR3aa: CAISEDREVFF
CDR3nt: TGTGCCATCAGTGAGGACAGGGAAGTTTTCTTT
j_gene: TRBJ1-1
d_gene: TRBD1
abundance: few
v_gene: TRBV10-3

CDR3aa: CAWSVDTSTDTQYF
CDR3nt: TGTGCCTGGAGTGTAGACACTAGCACAGATACGCAGTATTTT
j_gene: TRBJ2-3
d_gene: NA
abundance: NA
v_gene: TRBV30

CDR3aa: CASSRGLADTDTQYF
CDR3nt: TGTGCCAGCAGCAGGGGACTAGCGGACACAGATACGCAGTATTTT
j_gene: TRBJ2-3
d_gene: TRBD2
abundance: NA
v_gene: TRBV6-6

CDR3aa: CAWRPGVNQPQHF
CDR3nt: TGTGCCTGGAGACCGGGGGTCAATCAGCCCCAGCATTTT
j_gene: TRBJ1-5
d_gene: NA
abundance: NA
v_gene: TRBV30

CDR3aa: CASSLDRVNTEAFF
CDR3nt: TGTGCCAGCAGCTTGGACAGGGTGAACACTGAAGCTTTCTTT
j_gene: TRBJ1-1
d_gene: TRBD1
abundance: NA
v_gene: TRBV11-2

CDR3aa: CASRQERGARAEAFF
CDR3nt: TGTGCCAGCAGGCAGGAGCGGGGGGCGAGGGCTGAAGCTTTCTTT
j_gene: TRBJ1-1
d_gene: NA
abundance: NA
v_gene: TRBV5-6

CDR3aa: CASSHPGKGKNTEAFF
CDR3nt: TGTGCCAGCAGCCACCCAGGGAAAGGGAAGAACACTGAAGCTTTCTTT
j_gene: TRBJ1-1
d_gene: NA
abundance: NA
v_gene: TRBV11-2

CDR3aa: CASSYVLDRGNSPLHF
CDR3nt: TGTGCCAGCAGTTACGTCCTCGACAGGGGTAATTCACCCCTCCACTTT
j_gene: TRBJ1-6
d_gene: TRBD1
abundance: NA
v_gene: TRBV6-5

CDR3aa: CASSIRTVNTEAFF
CDR3nt: TGTGCCAGCAGCATCAGGACAGTCAACACTGAAGCTTTCTTT
j_gene: TRBJ1-1
d_gene: NA
abundance: NA
v_gene: TRBV5-4

CDR3aa: CASSQDTDTLPGELFF
CDR3nt: TGCGCCAGCAGCCAAGACACGGACACCTTGCCCGGGGAGCTGTTTTTT
j_gene: TRBJ2-2
d_gene: NA
abundance: NA
v_gene: TRBV4-1

CDR3aa: CASSQEGASYGYTF
CDR3nt: TGTGCCAGCAGCCAAGAGGGGGCTAGCTATGGCTACACCTTC
j_gene: TRBJ1-2
d_gene: NA
abundance: NA
v_gene: TRBV14

CDR3aa: CASSLAGTLANNEQFF
CDR3nt: TGTGCCAGCAGCTTAGCCGGGACATTGGCCAACAATGAGCAGTTCTTC
j_gene: TRBJ2-1
d_gene: NA
abundance: few
v_gene: TRBV11-3

CDR3aa: CSVQGLQGSYEQYF
CDR3nt: TGCAGCGTGCAAGGCCTACAGGGCTCCTACGAGCAGTACTTC
j_gene: TRBJ2-7
d_gene: NA
abundance: NA
v_gene: TRBV29-1

CDR3aa: CASSLGLQEQYF
CDR3nt: TGTGCCAGCAGCTTAGGCCTACAGGAGCAGTACTTC
j_gene: TRBJ2-7
d_gene: NA
abundance: NA
v_gene: TRBV11-2

CDR3aa: CASRGSGELFF
CDR3nt: TGTGCCAGTAGGGGCTCCGGGGAGCTGTTTTTT
j_gene: TRBJ2-2
d_gene: NA
abundance: NA
v_gene: TRBV19

CDR3aa: CASSLLWSEGGYTF
CDR3nt: TGTGCCAGCAGCTTGTTATGGTCGGAGGGCGGCTACACCTTC
j_gene: TRBJ1-2
d_gene: NA
abundance: few
v_gene: TRBV5-4

CDR3aa: CASIRYNEQFF
CDR3nt: TGTGCCAGCATACGGTACAATGAGCAGTTCTTC
j_gene: TRBJ2-1
d_gene: NA
abundance: NA
v_gene: TRBV28